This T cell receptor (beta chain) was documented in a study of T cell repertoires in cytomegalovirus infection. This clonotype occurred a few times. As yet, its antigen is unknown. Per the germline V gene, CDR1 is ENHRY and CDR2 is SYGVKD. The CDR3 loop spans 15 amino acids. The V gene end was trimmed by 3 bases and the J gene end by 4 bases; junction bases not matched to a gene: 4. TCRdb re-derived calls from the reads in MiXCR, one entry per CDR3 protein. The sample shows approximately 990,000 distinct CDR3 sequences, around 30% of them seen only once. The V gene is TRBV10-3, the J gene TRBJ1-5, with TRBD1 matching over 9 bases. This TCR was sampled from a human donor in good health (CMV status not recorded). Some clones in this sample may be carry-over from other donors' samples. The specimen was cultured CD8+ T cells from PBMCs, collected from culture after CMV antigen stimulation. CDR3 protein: CAISDSGTGNQPQHF. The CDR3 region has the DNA TGTGCCATCAGTGACTCCGGGACAGGGAATCAGCCCCAGCATTTT.